This TCR beta chain was profiled in a study of cytomegalovirus exposure and HLA in healthy donors. Study observations and caveats: The classifier, whose performance was assessed in both the original and validation cohorts, reportedly diagnosed cytomegalovirus status with high specificity and sensitivity. Later analysis demonstrated an association between a missense DCLRE1C variant and TCR beta V- and J-gene trimming. A later analysis reportedly identified an Asian-associated ancestry cluster as carrying fewer N-insertions than the approximately 730-donor mean. In a later analysis, compared with equally common non-associated chains, HLA-associated beta chains were more expanded.

PCR was performed using 60 Vbeta and 13 Jbeta primers. Method: immunoSEQ multiplex PCR; TCRdb's copy keeps in-frame clones and lacks some. The sample records approximately 32,000 clones, approximately 79% being singletons. After removal of 2 bases from V and 6 bases from J, the junction contained 4 bases not matched to a gene. Germline lookup yields CDR1 LNHDA and CDR2 SQIVND (reference sequence). The CDR3 is 16 residues long. A word on this clone: Its specificity is unknown.

This sequence was found in a woman aged 25 to 39 in good health and CMV-seropositive. The chain carries TRBV19 and TRBJ2-1, with 13 bases matching TRBD2. Material: PBMCs. The CDR3 DNA reads TGTGCCAGTAGTATATCGACTAGCGGGAGGCCCAATGAGCAGTTCTTC. Translation gives CASSISTSGRPNEQFF. Variable domain in full (rest from reference TRBV19 and TRBJ2-1): DGGITQSPKYLFRKEGQNVTLSCEQNLNHDAMYWYRQDPGQGLRLIYYSQIVNDFQKGDIAEGYSVSREKKESFPLTVTSAQKNPTAFYLCASSISTSGRPNEQFFGPGTRLTVL.